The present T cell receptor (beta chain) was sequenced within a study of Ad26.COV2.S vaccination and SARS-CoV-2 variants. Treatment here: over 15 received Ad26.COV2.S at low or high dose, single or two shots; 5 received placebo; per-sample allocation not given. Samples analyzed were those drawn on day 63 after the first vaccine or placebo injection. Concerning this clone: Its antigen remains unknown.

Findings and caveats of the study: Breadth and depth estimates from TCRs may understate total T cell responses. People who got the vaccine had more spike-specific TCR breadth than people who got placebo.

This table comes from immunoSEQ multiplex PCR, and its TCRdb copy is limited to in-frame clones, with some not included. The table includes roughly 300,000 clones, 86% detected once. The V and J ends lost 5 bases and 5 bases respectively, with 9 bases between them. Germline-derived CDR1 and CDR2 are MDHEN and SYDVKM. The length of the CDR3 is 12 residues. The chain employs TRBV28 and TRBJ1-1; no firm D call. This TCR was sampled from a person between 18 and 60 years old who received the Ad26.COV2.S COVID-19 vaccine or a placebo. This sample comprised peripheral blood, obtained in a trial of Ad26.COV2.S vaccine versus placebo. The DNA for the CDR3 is TGTGCCAGCAGTGAAAGGGTGACTGAAGCTTTCTTT. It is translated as CASSERVTEAFF.